This is a list of T cell receptor beta chains from one sample in a study of shared clonotypes between healthy human individuals. Profiling relied on immunoSEQ multiplex PCR, and the TCRdb table lists in-frame clones only, not all of them. The sample holds hundreds of thousands of clones, 90% to 95% seen once. Sequencing input: naive CD8+ T cells sorted from blood. These receptors were taken from a man between 25 and 39 years old in good health. The CDR3 runs from the conserved cysteine through the conserved F or W. The D gene is left open where the match is weak. Clone size is given for some rows only: seen once, a few or many times, or a class if the clone is expanded.

V: TRBV7-8
J: TRBJ1-1
size: -
D: -
CDR3: CASSPLVPGNTEAFF
DNA: TGTGCCAGCAGCCCACTAGTCCCTGGGAACACTGAAGCTTTCTTT

V: TRBV10-3
J: TRBJ2-1
size: once
D: TRBD2
CDR3: CAISDQLGLASGNEQFF
DNA: TGTGCCATCAGTGACCAACTAGGACTAGCGTCAGGCAATGAGCAGTTCTTC

V: TRBV4-1
J: TRBJ2-1
size: -
D: -
CDR3: CASSQYRDFPYNEQFF
DNA: TGCGCCAGCAGCCAATACCGGGACTTCCCCTACAATGAGCAGTTCTTC

V: TRBV5-6
J: TRBJ1-1
size: -
D: -
CDR3: CASLSTGRMNTEAFF
DNA: TGTGCCAGCCTTTCGACGGGACGGATGAACACTGAAGCTTTCTTT

V: TRBV7-3
J: TRBJ2-1
size: -
D: TRBD2
CDR3: CASSVAGYPGEQFF
DNA: TGTGCCAGCAGTGTAGCGGGTTACCCCGGGGAGCAGTTCTTC

V: TRBV29-1
J: TRBJ1-1
size: -
D: TRBD1
CDR3: CSVGTGDRNTEAFF
DNA: TGCAGCGTTGGGACAGGGGATAGAAACACTGAAGCTTTCTTT

V: TRBV27
J: TRBJ2-7
size: -
D: TRBD2
CDR3: CASSLVKTSGLDIEQYF
DNA: TGTGCCAGCAGTTTAGTTAAAACCTCGGGACTAGATATCGAGCAGTACTTC

V: TRBV10-3
J: TRBJ2-3
size: -
D: TRBD2
CDR3: CAISENPSGSTDTQYF
DNA: TGTGCCATCAGTGAGAACCCTAGCGGAAGCACAGATACGCAGTATTTT

V: TRBV7-2
J: TRBJ2-7
size: -
D: -
CDR3: CASSLEGQIYEQYF
DNA: TGTGCCAGCAGCTTGGAGGGGCAGATTTACGAGCAGTACTTC

V: TRBV7-6
J: TRBJ2-1
size: -
D: TRBD2
CDR3: CASSPRTSGDVDEQFF
DNA: TGTGCCAGCAGCCCAAGGACTAGCGGGGACGTCGATGAGCAGTTCTTC

V: TRBV27
J: TRBJ2-3
size: -
D: TRBD2
CDR3: CASSFAASGYADTQYF
DNA: TGTGCCAGCAGTTTCGCGGCTAGCGGGTACGCAGATACGCAGTATTTT

V: TRBV9
J: TRBJ2-5
size: -
D: TRBD1
CDR3: CASSGEQGGQETQYF
DNA: TGTGCCAGCAGCGGTGAACAGGGGGGCCAAGAGACCCAGTACTTC

V: TRBV10-3
J: TRBJ2-1
size: -
D: TRBD2
CDR3: CAISPLAGGRNEQFF
DNA: TGTGCCATCAGTCCTCTAGCGGGAGGGAGGAATGAGCAGTTCTTC

V: TRBV5-6
J: TRBJ1-5
size: few
D: -
CDR3: CASSLGQGGPQHF
DNA: TGTGCCAGCAGCTTGGGGCAGGGTGGGCCCCAGCATTTT

V: TRBV25-1
J: TRBJ1-1
size: few
D: -
CDR3: CASRVNTEAFF
DNA: TGTGCCAGCAGAGTTAACACTGAAGCTTTCTTT

V: TRBV11-2
J: TRBJ2-1
size: -
D: TRBD2
CDR3: CASSLDQWTSGLNEQFF
DNA: TGTGCCAGCAGCTTAGATCAGTGGACTAGCGGGCTGAATGAGCAGTTCTTC

V: TRBV29-1
J: TRBJ2-5
size: once
D: TRBD1
CDR3: CSVEGTGAKYQETQYF
DNA: TGCAGCGTTGAAGGGACAGGGGCCAAGTACCAAGAGACCCAGTACTTC

V: TRBV9
J: TRBJ1-5
size: -
D: TRBD1
CDR3: CASSPGTVHQPQHF
DNA: TGTGCCAGCAGCCCCGGGACAGTTCATCAGCCCCAGCATTTT

V: TRBV6-4
J: TRBJ2-2
size: -
D: TRBD2
CDR3: CASSPNSLAGDLRDTGELFF
DNA: TGTGCCAGCAGCCCGAACTCACTAGCGGGGGACTTAAGGGACACCGGGGAGCTGTTTTTT

V: TRBV7-2
J: TRBJ2-7
size: -
D: TRBD1
CDR3: CASRGQGFAYKQYF
DNA: TGTGCCAGCAGGGGACAGGGTTTTGCCTACAAGCAGTACTTC

V: TRBV7-9
J: TRBJ1-5
size: -
D: TRBD1
CDR3: CASSLVGGQGASQPQHF
DNA: TGTGCCAGCAGCTTAGTGGGCGGACAGGGGGCTAGTCAGCCCCAGCATTTT

V: TRBV2
J: TRBJ2-1
size: -
D: -
CDR3: CASSGGVESDNEQFF
DNA: TGTGCCAGCAGTGGGGGAGTTGAATCCGACAATGAGCAGTTCTTC

V: TRBV5-1
J: TRBJ2-7
size: -
D: TRBD1
CDR3: CASSSGQGASYEQYF
DNA: TGCGCCAGCAGCTCGGGACAGGGGGCCTCCTACGAGCAGTACTTC

V: TRBV7-6
J: TRBJ1-4
size: -
D: -
CDR3: CASSSKDSTTNEKLFF
DNA: TGTGCCAGCAGCTCCAAAGACAGCACAACTAATGAAAAACTGTTTTTT

V: TRBV6-6
J: TRBJ2-7
size: -
D: -
CDR3: CASSYSGRRDYEQYF
DNA: TGTGCCAGCAGTTACTCGGGGCGGCGGGACTACGAGCAGTACTTC

V: TRBV28
J: TRBJ2-1
size: -
D: -
CDR3: CASSLLASSYNEQFF
DNA: TGTGCCAGCAGTTTATTGGCGTCTTCCTACAATGAGCAGTTCTTC

V: TRBV25-1
J: TRBJ1-1
size: -
D: -
CDR3: CASMDRYTEAFF
DNA: TGTGCCAGCATGGACAGATACACTGAAGCTTTCTTT

V: TRBV2
J: TRBJ2-7
size: few
D: -
CDR3: CASSGYEQYF
DNA: TGTGCCAGCAGTGGTTACGAGCAGTACTTC

V: TRBV5-6
J: TRBJ2-7
size: -
D: -
CDR3: CASSSAYEQYF
DNA: TGTGCCAGCAGCTCAGCCTACGAGCAGTACTTC

V: TRBV7-9
J: TRBJ2-1
size: once
D: -
CDR3: CASGHGSTSYNEQFF
DNA: TGTGCCAGCGGGCATGGGAGTACCTCCTACAATGAGCAGTTCTTC

V: TRBV4-2
J: TRBJ1-2
size: -
D: TRBD1
CDR3: CASSQFRTGRLGDPDF
DNA: TGTGCCAGCAGCCAGTTTCGGACAGGGAGATTGGGGGATCCCGACTTC

V: TRBV7-9
J: TRBJ2-7
size: -
D: -
CDR3: CASSLALGRLSSYEQYF
DNA: TGTGCCAGCAGCTTAGCGCTCGGCAGGTTGAGCTCCTACGAGCAGTACTTC

V: TRBV27
J: TRBJ1-3
size: -
D: TRBD1
CDR3: CASSPLSGQGRYTIYF
DNA: TGTGCCAGCAGTCCCTTGTCCGGACAGGGGAGGTACACCATATATTTT